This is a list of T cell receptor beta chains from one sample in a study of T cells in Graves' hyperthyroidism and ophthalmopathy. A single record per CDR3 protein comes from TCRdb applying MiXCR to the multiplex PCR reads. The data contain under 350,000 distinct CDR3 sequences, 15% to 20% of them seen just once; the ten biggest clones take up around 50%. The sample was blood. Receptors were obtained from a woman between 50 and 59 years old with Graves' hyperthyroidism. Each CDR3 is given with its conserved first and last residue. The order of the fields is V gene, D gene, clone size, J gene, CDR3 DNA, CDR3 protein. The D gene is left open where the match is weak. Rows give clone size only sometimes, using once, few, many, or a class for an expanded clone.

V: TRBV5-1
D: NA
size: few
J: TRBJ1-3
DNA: TGCGCCAGCAGCTATAAAACCGGGACGTCGACCCTTGGAAACACCATATATTTT
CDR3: CASSYKTGTSTLGNTIYF

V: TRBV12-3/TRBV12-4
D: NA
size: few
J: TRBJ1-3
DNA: TGTGCCAGCAGTTTGAAGGAGTACGGAAACACCATATATTTT
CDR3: CASSLKEYGNTIYF

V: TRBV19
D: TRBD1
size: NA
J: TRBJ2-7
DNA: TGTGCCAGTAGTCCCGGACAGGGAAACGAGCAGTACTTC
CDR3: CASSPGQGNEQYF

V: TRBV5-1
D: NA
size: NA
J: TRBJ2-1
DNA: TGCGCCAGCAGCTTGGGAGGGCTTTCTATCGATGAGCAGTTCTTC
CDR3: CASSLGGLSIDEQFF

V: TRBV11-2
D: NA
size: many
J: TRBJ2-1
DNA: TGTGCCAGCAGCTTAGGGAATGGCCTCTACGAAGAGCAGTTCTTC
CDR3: CASSLGNGLYEEQFF

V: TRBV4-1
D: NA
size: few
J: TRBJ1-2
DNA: TGCGCCAGCAGCCATGGCTATGGCTACACCTTC
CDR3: CASSHGYGYTF

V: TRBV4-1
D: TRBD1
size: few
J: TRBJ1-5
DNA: TGCGCCAGCAGCCCCCGGTCGGGACAGAGGATAGGACCCCAGCATTTT
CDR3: CASSPRSGQRIGPQHF

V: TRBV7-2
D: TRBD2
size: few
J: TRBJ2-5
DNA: TGTGCCAGCAGCCACGGGACTAGCGGGACTAAGGAGACCCAGTACTTC
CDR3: CASSHGTSGTKETQYF

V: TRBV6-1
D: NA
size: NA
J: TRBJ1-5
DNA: TGTGCCAGCAGTGAGCAGGGTCATCAGCCCCAGCATTTT
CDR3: CASSEQGHQPQHF

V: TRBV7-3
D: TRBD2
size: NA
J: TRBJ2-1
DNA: TGTGCCAGCAGCTTAACGACTAGCGGATACTACAATGAGCAGTTCTTC
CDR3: CASSLTTSGYYNEQFF

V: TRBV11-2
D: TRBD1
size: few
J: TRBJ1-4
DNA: TGTGCCAGCAGATTACAGGGGGTATCGGGAGAACTGTTTTTT
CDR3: CASRLQGVSGELFF

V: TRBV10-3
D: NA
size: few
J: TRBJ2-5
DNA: TGTGCCATCAGCGACGGGGCGGCAGGGATGTACCAAGAGACCCAGTACTTC
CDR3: CAISDGAAGMYQETQYF

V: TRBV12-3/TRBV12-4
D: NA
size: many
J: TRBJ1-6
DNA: TGTGCCAGCAGCTGGGACGTTTCACCCCTCCACTTT
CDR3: CASSWDVSPLHF

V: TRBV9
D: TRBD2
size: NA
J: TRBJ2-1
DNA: TGTGCCAGCAGCGCTGGGACTAGCGGGGGCCACACCTACAATGAGCAGTTCTTC
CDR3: CASSAGTSGGHTYNEQFF

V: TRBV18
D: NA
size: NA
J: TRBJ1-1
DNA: TGTGCCAGCTCATTACTACAGGGTACGAACACTGAAGCTTTCTTT
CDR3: CASSLLQGTNTEAFF

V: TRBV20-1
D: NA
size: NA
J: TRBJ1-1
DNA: TGCAGTGCTAGAGTCGGGGGAACGGACACTGAAGCTTTCTTT
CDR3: CSARVGGTDTEAFF

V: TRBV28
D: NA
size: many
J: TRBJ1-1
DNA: TGTGCCAGCAGGTCGGGGACCGCGAACACTGAAGCTTTCTTT
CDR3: CASRSGTANTEAFF

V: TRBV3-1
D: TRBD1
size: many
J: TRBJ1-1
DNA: TGTGCCAGCAGCCAAGAGGGGACAGGGGAAGGTTTCTTT
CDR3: CASSQEGTGEGFF

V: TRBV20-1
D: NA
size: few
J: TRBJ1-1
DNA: TGCAGTGCTAGAGGAGGACCTGAAGCTTTCTTT
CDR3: CSARGGPEAFF

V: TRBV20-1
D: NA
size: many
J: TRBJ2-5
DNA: TGCAGTGCTGGACAACCTCGGGCGGAGACCCAGTACTTC
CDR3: CSAGQPRAETQYF

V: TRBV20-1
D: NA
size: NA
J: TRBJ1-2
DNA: TGCAGTGCGGTGACAGGTCCTAACTATGGCTACACCTTC
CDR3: CSAVTGPNYGYTF

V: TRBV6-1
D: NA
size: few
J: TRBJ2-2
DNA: TGTGCCAGCAGTGAAGCAGCCTCCAACACCGGGGAGCTGTTTTTT
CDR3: CASSEAASNTGELFF

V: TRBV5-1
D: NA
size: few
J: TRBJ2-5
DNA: TGCGCCAGCAGCTTGGACGTGGGAGGAGAAGAGACCCAGTACTTC
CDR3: CASSLDVGGEETQYF

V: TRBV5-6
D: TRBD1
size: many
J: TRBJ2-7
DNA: TGTGCCAGCGCTTACGGACAGGGCGCCTACGAGCAGTACTTC
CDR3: CASAYGQGAYEQYF

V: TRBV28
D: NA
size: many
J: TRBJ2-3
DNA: TGTGCCAGCAGGCTCCGACGAGCCACAGATACGCAGTATTTT
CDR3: CASRLRRATDTQYF

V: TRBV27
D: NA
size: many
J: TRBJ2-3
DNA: TGTGCCAGCAGTCAGGCAGGGGGCACAGATACGCAGTATTTT
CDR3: CASSQAGGTDTQYF

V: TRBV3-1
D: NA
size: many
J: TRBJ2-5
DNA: TGTGCCAGCAGCCAGGCCGCGCGGGGAGAGACCCAGTACTTC
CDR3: CASSQAARGETQYF

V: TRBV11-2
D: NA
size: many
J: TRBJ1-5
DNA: TGTGCCAGCAGCTTTGGGCATAGCAATCAGCCCCAGCATTTT
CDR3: CASSFGHSNQPQHF

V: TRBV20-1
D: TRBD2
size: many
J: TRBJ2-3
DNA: TGCAGTGCTACGACTAGCGGGGGAACAGATACGCAGTATTTT
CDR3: CSATTSGGTDTQYF

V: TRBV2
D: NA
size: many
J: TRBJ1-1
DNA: TGTGCCAGCAATTTAGGGAACCCAATGAACACTGAAGCTTTCTTT
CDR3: CASNLGNPMNTEAFF

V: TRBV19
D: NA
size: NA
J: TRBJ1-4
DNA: TGTGCCAGTAGTATAGATCTGGCCGGTTCTAATGAAAAACTGTTTTTT
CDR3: CASSIDLAGSNEKLFF

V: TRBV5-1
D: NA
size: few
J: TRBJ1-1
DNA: TGCGCCAGCAGCTTGAATATCGGGGGGTTGGCTTTCTTT
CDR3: CASSLNIGGLAFF

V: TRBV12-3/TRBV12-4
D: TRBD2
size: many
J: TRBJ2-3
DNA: TGTGCCAACGGAGCGGGGGGTAGCACAGATACGCAGTATTTT
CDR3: CANGAGGSTDTQYF

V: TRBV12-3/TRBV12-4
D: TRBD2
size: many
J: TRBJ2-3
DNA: TGTGCCAGCAGCCGGACTAGCGGGGGGTTCACAGATACGCAGTATTTT
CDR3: CASSRTSGGFTDTQYF

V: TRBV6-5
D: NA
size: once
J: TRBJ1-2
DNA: TGTGCCAGCAGTTTGATAGGGGACAACAACTATGGCTACACCTTC
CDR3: CASSLIGDNNYGYTF

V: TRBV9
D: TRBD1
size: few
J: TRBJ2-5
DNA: TGTGCCAGCAGCGTGAGGACAGGGATGGAGACCCAGTACTTC
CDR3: CASSVRTGMETQYF

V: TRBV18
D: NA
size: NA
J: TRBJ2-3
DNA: TGTGCCAGCTCACGTGGGACACCGAGCACAGATACGCAGTATTTT
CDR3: CASSRGTPSTDTQYF

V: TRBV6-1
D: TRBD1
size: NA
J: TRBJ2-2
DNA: TGTGCCAGCAGTGCCTGGGACAGGGGCACCGGGGAGCTGTTTTTT
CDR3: CASSAWDRGTGELFF

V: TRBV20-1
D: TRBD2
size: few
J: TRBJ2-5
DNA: TGCAGTGCCCCCGGGGTAGCGGGGGGACAAGAGACCCAGTACTTC
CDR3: CSAPGVAGGQETQYF

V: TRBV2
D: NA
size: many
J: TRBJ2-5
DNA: TGTGCCAGCCTGCTGTACCAAGAGACCCAGTACTTC
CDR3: CASLLYQETQYF

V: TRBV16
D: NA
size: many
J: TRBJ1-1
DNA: TGTGCCAGCAGCCAATTGAGGAACACTGAAGCTTTCTTT
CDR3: CASSQLRNTEAFF

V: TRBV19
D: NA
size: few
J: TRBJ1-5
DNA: TGTGCCAGTAGCCGTTCGGGGCTTGTAGGTCAGCCCCAGCATTTT
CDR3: CASSRSGLVGQPQHF

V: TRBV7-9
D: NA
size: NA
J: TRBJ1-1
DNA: TGTGCCAGCAGCTTAGCGGGGGGGAGAGGGTTCGGGACTGAAGCTTTCTTT
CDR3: CASSLAGGRGFGTEAFF